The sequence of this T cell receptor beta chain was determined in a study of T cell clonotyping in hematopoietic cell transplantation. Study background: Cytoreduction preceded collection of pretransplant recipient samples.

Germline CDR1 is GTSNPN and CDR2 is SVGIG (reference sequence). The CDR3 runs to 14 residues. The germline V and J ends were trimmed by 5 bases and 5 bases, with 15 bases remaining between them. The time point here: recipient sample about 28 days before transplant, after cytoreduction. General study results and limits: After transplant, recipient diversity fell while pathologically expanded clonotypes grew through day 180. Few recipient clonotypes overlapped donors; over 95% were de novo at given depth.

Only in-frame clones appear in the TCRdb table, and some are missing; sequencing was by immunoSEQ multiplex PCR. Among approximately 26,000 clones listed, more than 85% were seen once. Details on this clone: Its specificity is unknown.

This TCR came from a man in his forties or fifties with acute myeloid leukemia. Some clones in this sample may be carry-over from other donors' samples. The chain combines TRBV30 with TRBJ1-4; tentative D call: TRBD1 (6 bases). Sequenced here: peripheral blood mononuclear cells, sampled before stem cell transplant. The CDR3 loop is CAWSEDRRNEKLFF. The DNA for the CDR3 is TGTGCCTGGTCGGAGGACAGACGAAATGAAAAACTGTTTTTT.